The present T cell receptor beta chain was sequenced within a study of siplizumab effects on memory and regulatory T cells. This CDR3 has 13 residues. Germline lookup yields CDR1 SGHAT and CDR2 FQDESV (reference sequence). Trimming removed 3 bases from V and 3 bases from J, with 6 bases in between. The repertoire was sequenced with immunoSEQ multiplex PCR; TCRdb's copy has only in-frame clones and lacks some. The sample includes about 50,000 clones, nearly 95% of them seen just once. This TCR was sampled from a human donor in good health. Material for sequencing was CD8+ T cells sorted from blood. The chain is built from TRBV11-1 and TRBJ2-1, with unresolved D. This chain's CDR3 is CASSFSGYNEQFF. For the CDR3, the DNA is TGTGCCAGCAGCTTTTCTGGCTACAATGAGCAGTTCTTC.